The present TCR beta chain was sequenced within a study of blood T cell repertoires in COVID-19. The overall study: COVID-19 samples, acute and convalescent, were from the United States, Italy and Spain.

The CDR3 is made up of 16 amino acids. V was trimmed by 7 bases and J by 3 bases, leaving 20 bases between them. The germline V gene encodes CDR1 SNHLY and CDR2 FYNNEI. There are a few counts of this clone. Per the study methods: Reference gene primer amplification gave nucleated cell count estimates. TCRdb keeps only in-frame clones here, not all; method: immunoSEQ multiplex PCR. The DNA gave D and trimming, while V, J and clone size come from that table. Of more than 45,000 clones in the sample, 85% to 95% were seen once. The sequence was collected from a woman of 80 years or more with acute or convalescent COVID-19. The sequencing sample was made of peripheral blood. The chain carries TRBV2 and TRBJ2-3; D not certain. For the CDR3, the DNA is TGTGCCAGCAAGTCTCCGGTTGACTGGTCGACAGATACGCAGTATTTT. It translates to CASKSPVDWSTDTQYF.